This is a list of T cell receptor beta chains from one sample in a study of human T cells and chemical hapten exposure. Via MiXCR, TCRdb re-called the RACE reads, giving one row per CDR3 protein. The table shows around 69,000 distinct CDR3 sequences, with 6.5% to 10% occurring only once. The sample here was whole blood, taken in connection with sensitization to the hapten diphenylcyclopropenone (DPC). The receptors come from a woman in her forties or fifties with alopecia areata. Some clones in this sample may be carry-over from other donors' samples. Both conserved end residues are part of each CDR3. Each record gives: D gene, J gene, clone size, V gene, CDR3 protein, CDR3 DNA. D genes are given only for firm matches. Rows give clone size only sometimes, using once, few, many, or a class for an expanded clone.

>.|TRBJ2-7|many|TRBV11-2
CASSRGTYEQYF
TGTGCCAGCAGCCGCGGCACCTACGAGCAGTACTTC
>.|TRBJ1-1|.|TRBV19
CASTDRNTEAFF
TGTGCCAGCACGGACAGGAACACTGAAGCTTTCTTT
>.|TRBJ1-3|.|TRBV6-1
CASSDPSRVSGNTIYF
TGTGCCAGCAGTGACCCCTCTCGTGTCTCTGGAAACACCATATATTTT
>.|TRBJ1-1|few|TRBV6-1
CASSAPGFEAFF
TGTGCCAGCAGTGCCCCGGGGTTTGAAGCTTTCTTT
>TRBD2|TRBJ2-3|few|TRBV20-1
CSARDLLAGTDTQYF
TGCAGTGCTAGAGATCTACTAGCGGGGACAGATACGCAGTATTTT
>.|TRBJ2-1|many|TRBV27
CASSFYNEQFF
TGTGCCAGCAGTTTCTACAATGAGCAGTTCTTC
>.|TRBJ2-2|few|TRBV6-5
CASSYSGRGTGELFF
TGTGCCAGCAGTTACTCTGGCAGGGGCACCGGGGAGCTGTTTTTT
>.|TRBJ1-1|.|TRBV5-1
CASGTGSGTEAFF
TGCGCCAGCGGAACAGGGTCGGGCACTGAAGCTTTCTTT
>.|TRBJ2-1|few|TRBV23-1
CAHDAMNDEQFF
TGCGCCCACGACGCGATGAACGATGAGCAGTTCTTC
>.|TRBJ2-7|.|TRBV28
CASIHQGGNAYEQYF
TGTGCCAGCATCCATCAGGGGGGTAACGCCTACGAGCAGTACTTC
>.|TRBJ2-2|.|TRBV12-3/TRBV12-4
CASSLRRPGPAGELFF
TGTGCCAGCAGTTTACGCAGGCCGGGTCCGGCCGGGGAGCTGTTTTTT
>.|TRBJ1-2|many|TRBV24-1
CATRPWWDGYTF
TGTGCCACCAGGCCCTGGTGGGATGGCTACACCTTC
>TRBD1|TRBJ1-2|many|TRBV27
CASSLRKGAGSDYGYTF
TGTGCCAGCAGTTTAAGAAAGGGGGCGGGGTCGGACTATGGCTACACCTTC